The 5 T cell receptor beta chains given below trace back to one sample, sequenced in a study of T-cell memory formation after mild COVID-19. TCRdb re-called the 5' RACE reads through MiXCR, storing one row per CDR3 protein. The sample lists 500,000 to 550,000 distinct CDR3 sequences; roughly 20% were seen once. Sequenced input: PBMCs or a T cell subset sorted from them (not recorded which). Receptors were obtained from an adult woman who had mild COVID-19 (a few samples of this study predate the infection). Cell type and time point are not known.

This chain uses TRBV30 with TRBJ2-5, with TRBD2 matching 12 bases. V was clipped by 2 bases and J by 5 bases; unmatched bases: 6. This CDR3 comprises 15 residues. The V gene's germline CDR1 is GTSNPN and CDR2 SVGIG (reference sequence). As DNA, the CDR3 is TGTGCCTGGAGTTCCAGGGGACTAGCGGGCGAGACCCAGTACTTC. Its protein is CAWSSRGLAGETQYF.

The gene calls are TRBV6-2 or TRBV6-3 and TRBJ2-2; 10 positions agree with TRBD2. J was trimmed by 2 bases and V by 3 bases; bases with no gene match: 6. This CDR3 has 17 residues. Germline loops: CDR1 MNHEY, CDR2 SVGEGT. The chain's CDR3 is CASSYRLAGVNTGELFF. The CDR3 coding sequence is TGTGCCAGCAGTTATCGGCTAGCGGGAGTCAACACCGGGGAGCTGTTTTTT.

In this sample, this clonotype turned up a few times. V and J are TRBV30 and TRBJ1-2, with 7 nucleotides matching TRBD1. The CDR3 loop spans 13 amino acids. CDR1 and CDR2 (germline): GTSNPN, SVGIG (reference sequence). Trimming cost V 2 bases and J 3 bases; bases outside gene matches: 3. CDR3 region: CAWSQGGDYGYTF. In DNA, the CDR3 is TGTGCCTGGAGTCAGGGGGGCGACTATGGCTACACCTTC.

This clonotype turned up a few times. This chain's CDR3 is CASRTEAGPFEQYF. The CDR3 DNA is TGTGCCAGCAGGACTGAGGCAGGGCCTTTCGAGCAGTACTTC. The chain couples TRBV5-6 to TRBJ2-7, with TRBD1 as a possible D gene (5 bases). Looked up from germline, CDR1 is SGHDT and CDR2 is YYEEEE. The CDR3 runs 14 residues. The ends were cut back, 5 bases at V and 6 bases at J, with 18 bases in the middle.

This clonotype was observed a few times. The chain has TRBV27 and TRBJ2-1, with 8 bases fitting TRBD1. From germline, CDR1 is MNHEY and CDR2 SMNVEV (reference sequence). V trimming: 5 bases; J trimming: 6 bases; junction bases outside the gene matches: 6. This CDR3 spans 14 amino acids. CDR3 amino acids: CASSMDRAGNEQFF. As DNA, the CDR3 is TGTGCCAGCAGTATGGACAGGGCTGGCAATGAGCAGTTCTTC.